The next 21 T cell receptor beta chains were all read from a single sample in a study of technical replicates of blood from several donors. Sequenced by immunoSEQ multiplex PCR; TCRdb stores in-frame clones only, minus some. The sample carries more than 15,000 clones, around 86% recorded once. Sequenced material: PBMCs. These receptors originate from a human donor in good health.

CDR3 region: CASSLDPIIATSTGELFF. The CDR3 bases are TGCGCCAGCAGCTTGGACCCCATCATAGCCACGAGCACCGGGGAGCTGTTTTTT. V and J are TRBV5-1 and TRBJ2-2; D unclear. V was shortened by 0 bases and J by 4 bases, with 19 bases between the two germline ends. The length of the CDR3 is 18 residues. Germline lookup yields CDR1 SGHRS and CDR2 YFSETQ.

The chain links TRBV4-1 to TRBJ2-2, with 8 bases aligning to TRBD1. V shed 4 bases and J 0 bases; nucleotides not matched to a gene: 1. This CDR3 region has 15 residues. CDR1 MGHRA and CDR2 YSYEKL come from the germline V gene. CDR3 amino acids: CASSRDRTNTGELFF. DNA of the CDR3: TGCGCCAGCAGCCGGGACAGGACGAACACCGGGGAGCTGTTTTTT.

The rearrangement links TRBV4-1 to TRBJ1-4; D unresolved. CDR1 MGHRA and CDR2 YSYEKL come from the germline V gene. Trimming removed 0 bases from V and 4 bases from J, with 15 bases in between. CDR3 length equals 17 residues. For the CDR3, the DNA is TGCGCCAGCAGCCAAGATTGGTACGGAGGATTTAATGAAAAACTGTTTTTT. It yields the protein CASSQDWYGGFNEKLFF.

This clone came up once. The chain joins TRBV5-1 to TRBJ2-1; D uncertain. The CDR3 covers 13 residues. The V gene lost 7 bases and the J gene lost 6 bases, with 14 bases spanning the gap. Germline V gene lookup returns CDR1 SGHRS and CDR2 YFSETQ. Here the CDR3 DNA reads TGCGCCAGCGCTAGGTTCGAGTTCAATGAGCAGTTCTTC. It specifies CASARFEFNEQFF. The full variable domain, in which reference TRBV5-1 and TRBJ2-1 provide the parts outside the CDR3, is KAGVTQTPRYLIKTRGQQVTLSCSPISGHRSVSWYQQTPGQGLQFLFEYFSETQRNKGNFPGRFSGRQFSNSRSEMNVSTLELGDSALYLCASARFEFNEQFFGPGTRLTVL.

The chain recombines TRBV27 with TRBJ1-1; TRBD1 matches 7 bases. Germline loops: CDR1 MNHEY, CDR2 SMNVEV (reference sequence). This CDR3 comprises 17 residues. With 3 bases clipped from V and 0 bases from J, the junction kept 10 bases outside the gene matches. CDR3 residues: CASSFKMTGTVNTEAFF. The CDR3 nucleotides read TGTGCCAGCAGTTTCAAAATGACAGGGACGGTGAACACTGAAGCTTTCTTT.

The chain is built from TRBV9 and TRBJ1-3; tentatively, D is TRBD1 (6 bases). Germline CDR1 and CDR2: SGDLS and YYNGEE. The CDR3 is made up of 16 amino acids. The ends were cut back, 4 bases at V and 0 bases at J, with 14 bases in the middle. The CDR3, as DNA: TGTGCCAGCAGCCTCTTAGGACAGACCTCTGGAAACACCATATATTTT. This encodes CASSLLGQTSGNTIYF. Full variable domain (missing parts from reference TRBV9 and TRBJ1-3): DSGVTQTPKHLITATGQRVTLRCSPRSGDLSVYWYQQSLDQGLQFLIQYYNGEERAKGNILERFSAQQFPDLHSELNLSSLELGDSALYFCASSLLGQTSGNTIYFGEGSWLTVV.

This chain connects TRBV11-2 to TRBJ2-1; 8 bases line up with TRBD2. J gave up 3 bases and V 0 bases, and 13 bases lay outside the gene matches. The CDR3 totals 19 residues. Germline loops: CDR1 SGHAT, CDR2 FQNNGV. The CDR3 DNA follows: TGTGCCAGCAGCTTAGACGTTACCTTAGCGGGATGGGGCTACAATGAGCAGTTCTTC. As protein: CASSLDVTLAGWGYNEQFF.

This sequence joins TRBV6-6 and TRBJ2-6; D remains ambiguous. The ends were cut back, 4 bases at V and 2 bases at J, with 6 bases in the middle. The CDR3 has 14 amino acids. Germline CDR1 MNHNY, CDR2 SVGAGI (reference sequence). CDR3 in DNA: TGTGCCAGCAGTTCTATAGCTGGGGCCAACGTCCTGACTTTC. Its protein is CASSSIAGANVLTF.

The chain employs TRBV7-2 and TRBJ2-1; D may be TRBD1 (5 bases). The germline gives CDR1 SGHTA, CDR2 FQGNSA. This CDR3 contains 14 residues. V lost 5 bases and J 6 bases, leaving 14 bases between the germline ends. CDR3 sequence: CASSHGAASNEQFF. The CDR3 region has the DNA TGTGCCAGCAGCCATGGGGCGGCTAGCAATGAGCAGTTCTTC.

The V gene is TRBV6-5, the J gene TRBJ2-7; a possible D gene is TRBD2 (6 bases). The CDR3 has 13 amino acids. The ends were cut back, 0 bases at V and 4 bases at J, with 7 bases in the middle. Germline V CDR1 and CDR2: MNHEY, SVGAGI. CDR3: CASSYSAGYEQYF. In nucleotides, the CDR3 is TGTGCCAGCAGTTACTCTGCGGGGTACGAGCAGTACTTC.

In this sample, this clone turned up a few times. The chain recombines TRBV5-1 with TRBJ1-2; no definite D call. This CDR3 comprises 15 residues. V gave up 0 bases and J gave up 3 bases, with 12 bases separating them. The germline CDR1 and CDR2 sequences are SGHRS and YFSETQ. Here the CDR3 reads CASSLDPGIDYGYTF. The CDR3 DNA sequence: TGCGCCAGCAGCTTGGATCCGGGAATCGACTATGGCTACACCTTC.

The rearrangement joins TRBV5-4 to TRBJ1-1; TRBD1 is a possible D gene (6 bases). Trimming removed 4 bases at V and 6 bases at J, with 19 bases between. The CDR3 totals 15 residues. The germline gives CDR1 SGHNT, CDR2 YYREEE (reference sequence). The DNA for the CDR3 is TGTGCCAGCAGCGTGGCAGGGGCGATGGTGTCTGAAGCTTTCTTT. Translated, it gives CASSVAGAMVSEAFF.

The chain is built from TRBV5-6 and TRBJ1-5, with 7 bases matching TRBD1. Unmatched junction bases numbered 5, after V lost 1 base and J lost 4 bases. CDR1 and CDR2 (germline): SGHDT, YYEEEE. This CDR3 has 15 amino acids. The CDR3 sequence is CASSLRGQGNQPQHF. Written as DNA, the CDR3 is TGTGCCAGCAGCTTGAGGGGGCAGGGTAATCAGCCCCAGCATTTT.

Here the CDR3 reads CASSRQRGGQETQYF. CDR3 in DNA: TGTGCCAGCAGCCGGCAGAGAGGGGGCCAAGAGACCCAGTACTTC. The chain recombines TRBV7-2 with TRBJ2-5, with a possible D match to TRBD1 (6 bases). Germline lookup yields CDR1 SGHTA and CDR2 FQGNSA. This CDR3 has 15 residues. Trimming stripped 5 bases from V and 1 base from J, with 14 bases between.

The V and J genes are TRBV6-1 and TRBJ2-2; a possible D gene is TRBD1 (5 bases). The V end was cut by 11 bases, the J end by 4 bases, with 17 bases between. CDR3 length equals 14 residues. From germline, CDR1 is MNHNS and CDR2 SASEGT. CDR3: CAAFGASRTGELFF. The CDR3 DNA reads as TGTGCCGCCTTTGGGGCTAGTCGCACCGGGGAGCTGTTTTTT.

The V and J genes are TRBV20-1 and TRBJ2-7; D is possibly TRBD2 (5 bases). The germline CDR1 and CDR2 sequences are DFQATT and SNEGSKA (reference sequence). V lost 3 bases and J 5 bases, leaving 8 bases between the germline ends. The CDR3 is 11 amino acids. The CDR3: CSASGNHEQYF. The CDR3 DNA follows: TGCAGTGCTAGCGGGAACCACGAGCAGTACTTC.

In DNA form, the CDR3 reads TGTGCCAGTAACCGCGGAGGGACAGATACGCAGTATTTT. It codes for CASNRGGTDTQYF. The genes are TRBV19 and TRBJ2-3; a possible D gene is TRBD2 (6 bases). CDR3 size: 13 residues. V lost 7 bases to trimming and J lost 3 bases, with 11 bases between them. CDR1 and CDR2 from the germline V gene are LNHDA and SQIVND (reference sequence).

The chain employs TRBV11-2 and TRBJ2-3; D call uncertain. V dropped 0 bases and J dropped 5 bases, with 9 bases sitting between them. Germline V gene lookup returns CDR1 SGHAT and CDR2 FQNNGV. The CDR3 runs to 14 residues. CDR3: CASSLDTPGDTQYF. CDR3 in DNA: TGTGCCAGCAGCTTAGATACTCCAGGAGATACGCAGTATTTT.

V and J are TRBV11-3 and TRBJ2-2, with 7 bases fitting TRBD2. This CDR3 is built from 16 residues. Germline V gene lookup returns CDR1 SGHNT and CDR2 YENEEA. J lost 2 bases, V lost 5 bases, and 8 bases had no gene match. CDR3 protein: CASSLGLGPNTGELFF. The CDR3, as DNA: TGTGCCAGCAGCCTTGGACTAGGGCCAAACACCGGGGAGCTGTTTTTT.

V gene TRBV2 combines with J gene TRBJ1-4; 7 nucleotides match TRBD1. There are 16 residues in the CDR3. V lost 2 bases to trimming and J lost 1 base; unmatched junction nucleotides: 4. The germline CDR1 and CDR2 sequences are SNHLY and FYNNEI. The CDR3 nucleotides are TGTGCCAGCAGTGAAATGACAGGGTTAACTAATGAAAAACTGTTTTTT. This sequence encodes CASSEMTGLTNEKLFF.

The chain recombines TRBV5-4 with TRBJ2-1; 13 bases align to TRBD2. CDR1 is SGHNT, CDR2 YYREEE, per germline (reference sequence). The CDR3 sequence is 14 residues long. Trimming took 5 bases from V and 8 from J; bases not matched to a gene: 4. The CDR3 spells CASRLAGGPYEQFF. The CDR3 DNA sequence: TGTGCCAGCAGACTAGCGGGAGGGCCATATGAGCAGTTCTTC.